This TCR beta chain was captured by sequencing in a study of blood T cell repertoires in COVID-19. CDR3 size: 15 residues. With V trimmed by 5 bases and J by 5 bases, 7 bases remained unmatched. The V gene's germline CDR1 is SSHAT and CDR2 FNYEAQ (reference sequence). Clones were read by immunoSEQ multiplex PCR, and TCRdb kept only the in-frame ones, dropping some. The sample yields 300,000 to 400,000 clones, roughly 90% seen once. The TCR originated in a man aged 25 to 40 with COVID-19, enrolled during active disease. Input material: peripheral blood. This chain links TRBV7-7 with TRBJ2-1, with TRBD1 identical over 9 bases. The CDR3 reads CASSGGTGRNNEQFF. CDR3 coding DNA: TGTGCCAGCAGCGGGGGGACAGGGAGAAACAATGAGCAGTTCTTC.